This record concerns one T cell receptor (beta chain) sequence. This entry comes from a study of blood T cell repertoires in COVID-19. The table came from immunoSEQ multiplex PCR; TCRdb's copy has only in-frame clones and leaves some out. The sample has around 75,000 clones; about 80% are singletons. Patients in Seattle were enrolled during active infection, then followed longitudinally. The sequenced sample consisted of peripheral blood. This clonotype was obtained from a man between 45 and 60 years old with COVID-19, enrolled during active disease.

CDR3 DNA sequence: TGTGCCAGCAGTTCCGGGGGGAGGAACTATGGCTACACCTTC. It translates to CASSSGGRNYGYTF. V is TRBV6-5 and J is TRBJ1-2, with D perhaps matching TRBD1 (5 bases). CDR1 is MNHEY and CDR2 is SVGAGI in the germline V gene. The CDR3 has 14 residues. Deletions cut 4 bases from V and 2 bases from J, with 11 bases between.